This TCR beta chain came from a study of T-cell memory formation after mild COVID-19. Study as a whole: In these data, TCR clusters were largely donor specific.

5'RACE primed from the constant segment yielded TCR alpha and TCR beta cDNA libraries bearing sample barcodes and UMIs. TCRdb itself ran the 5' RACE reads through MiXCR, one entry per CDR3 protein. The profile shows 250,000 or so distinct CDR3 sequences, roughly 9.4% of them singletons. Overall study results and limits: Second-wave clones that peaked on day 37 lacked confirmed SARS-CoV-2 specificity. Mostly located in CM and EM were contracting CD4+ clones, with contracting CD8+ clones located in EMRA.

About this clonotype: Its antigen is unknown.

Sequencing was carried out using PBMCs or a T cell subset sorted from them (not recorded which). This clonotype originated in a man between 18 and 29 years old who had mild COVID-19 (a few samples of this study predate the infection). Cell type and time point are not known.

CDR3 in DNA: TGTGCCAGCAGCGTAGTTCCGAACACCGGGGAGCTGTTTTTT. Residues: CASSVVPNTGELFF. The chain carries TRBV9 and TRBJ2-2; D unresolved. The germline V gene has CDR1 SGDLS and CDR2 YYNGEE. This CDR3 is built from 14 residues. Trimming pared 0 bases from V and 0 bases from J, leaving 3 bases between.